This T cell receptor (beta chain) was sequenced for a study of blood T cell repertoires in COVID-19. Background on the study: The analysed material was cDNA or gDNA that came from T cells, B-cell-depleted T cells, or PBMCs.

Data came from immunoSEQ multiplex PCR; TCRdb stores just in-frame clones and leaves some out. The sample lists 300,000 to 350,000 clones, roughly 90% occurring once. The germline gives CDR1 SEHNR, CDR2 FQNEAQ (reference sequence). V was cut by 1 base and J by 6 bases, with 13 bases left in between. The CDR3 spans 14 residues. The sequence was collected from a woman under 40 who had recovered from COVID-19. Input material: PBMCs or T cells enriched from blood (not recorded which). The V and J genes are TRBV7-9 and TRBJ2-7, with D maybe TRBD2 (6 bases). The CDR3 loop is CASSLGGTSGEQYF. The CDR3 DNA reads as TGTGCCAGCAGCTTAGGAGGGACTTCGGGCGAGCAGTACTTC.